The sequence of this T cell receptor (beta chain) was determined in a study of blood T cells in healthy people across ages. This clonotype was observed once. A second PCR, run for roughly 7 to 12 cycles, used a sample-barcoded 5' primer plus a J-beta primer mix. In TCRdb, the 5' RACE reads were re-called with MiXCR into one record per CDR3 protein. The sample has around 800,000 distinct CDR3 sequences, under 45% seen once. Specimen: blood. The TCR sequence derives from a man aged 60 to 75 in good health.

The CDR3 coding sequence is TGTGCCACCAGCAGAGTGATGGGACAGGGGGTAGATGGCTACACCTTC. This sequence encodes CATSRVMGQGVDGYTF. The V call is TRBV15, the J call TRBJ1-2, with 11 bases matching TRBD1. The germline gives CDR1 LNHNV, CDR2 YYDKDF (reference sequence). The CDR3 spans 16 residues. J gave up 6 bases and V 1 base, and 7 bases lay outside the gene matches.